The next 6 T cell receptor beta chains were all read from a single sample in a study of control samples from healthy donors and cancer patients. This table comes from immunoSEQ multiplex PCR, and its TCRdb copy is limited to in-frame clones, with some not included. The sample lists about 95,000 clones; 85% were seen once. The sequencing sample was made of blood. These receptors were collected from a man in his thirties or forties in good health.

The gene calls are TRBV5-3 and TRBJ2-7; 7 bases are shared with TRBD2. TRBV5-3 belongs to the ORF category, with a function that is uncertain. V dropped 5 bases and J dropped 3; count of bases not matched to a gene: 8. The CDR3 has 14 residues. The DNA of the CDR3 is TGTGCCAGAAGGGCGAGTTCGGGGGGCTACGAGCAGTACTTC. As protein: CARRASSGGYEQYF.

This sequence joins TRBV28 and TRBJ1-4; 9 nucleotides match TRBD1. Looked up from germline, CDR1 is MDHEN and CDR2 is SYDVKM. The junction had 7 bases not matched to a gene; V was cut back by 4 bases and J by 10 bases. CDR3 length equals 14 residues. The CDR3 nucleotides read TGTGCCAGCAGTTACGGACAGGGGATGCGAAAACTGTTTTTT. This translates into CASSYGQGMRKLFF.

This clone appeared a few times. This rearrangement joins TRBV30 to TRBJ1-6; D is possibly TRBD1 (5 bases). The V and J ends lost 4 bases and 11 bases respectively, with 18 bases between them. The germline gives CDR1 GTSNPN, CDR2 SVGIG (reference sequence). The CDR3 is made up of 14 amino acids. Written as DNA, the CDR3 is TGTGCCTGGAATACGGCTGGGGCCGCCGCACCCCTCCACTTT. Translating it yields CAWNTAGAAAPLHF.

The chain has TRBV19 and TRBJ2-7; D uncertain. This CDR3 is built from 14 residues. Trimming removed 3 bases at V and 6 bases at J, with 15 bases between. In germline, CDR1 is LNHDA, CDR2 SQIVND (reference sequence). The CDR3 sequence is CASSMTPGPFEQYF. CDR3 DNA: TGTGCCAGTAGTATGACACCCGGTCCGTTCGAGCAGTACTTC.

The rearrangement links TRBV19 to TRBJ2-2; maybe TRBD2 (6 bases). Deletions cut 6 bases from V and 7 bases from J, with 12 bases between. CDR3 size: 13 residues. Germline V gene lookup returns CDR1 LNHDA and CDR2 SQIVND (reference sequence). The CDR3 spells CASSKGTYGELFF. CDR3 in DNA: TGTGCCAGTAGCAAGGGGACTTACGGGGAGCTGTTTTTT. Variable domain in full (rest from reference TRBV19 and TRBJ2-2): DGGITQSPKYLFRKEGQNVTLSCEQNLNHDAMYWYRQDPGQGLRLIYYSQIVNDFQKGDIAEGYSVSREKKESFPLTVTSAQKNPTAFYLCASSKGTYGELFFGEGSRLTVL.

The V gene is TRBV29-1, the J gene TRBJ2-1; 9 positions agree with TRBD1. The CDR3 covers 13 residues. Per germline, CDR1 SQVTM and CDR2 ANQGSEA. V shed 3 bases, J shed 10 bases, and the junction held 7 bases outside the gene matches. CDR3 in amino acids: CSVEEGQGWEQFF. The DNA for the CDR3 is TGCAGCGTTGAGGAGGGACAGGGTTGGGAGCAGTTCTTC.